This T cell receptor (beta chain) derives from a study of blood T cell repertoires in COVID-19. The protocol was immunoSEQ multiplex PCR, while the TCRdb copy is restricted to in-frame clones and leaves out a portion. The data contain 110,000 or so clones, around 85% of them singletons. The ends were cut back, 1 base at V and 2 bases at J, with 11 bases in the middle. In germline, CDR1 is SGHTS, CDR2 YDEGEE. This CDR3 is 15 amino acids long. The genes are TRBV5-8 and TRBJ2-3, with D possibly TRBD1 on 5 matching bases. This TCR came from a man between 50 and 59 years old with acute or convalescent COVID-19. The sample comprised peripheral blood. The CDR3 is CASSLFSGPTDTQYF. CDR3 DNA sequence: TGTGCCAGCAGCTTGTTTTCAGGGCCCACAGATACGCAGTATTTT.